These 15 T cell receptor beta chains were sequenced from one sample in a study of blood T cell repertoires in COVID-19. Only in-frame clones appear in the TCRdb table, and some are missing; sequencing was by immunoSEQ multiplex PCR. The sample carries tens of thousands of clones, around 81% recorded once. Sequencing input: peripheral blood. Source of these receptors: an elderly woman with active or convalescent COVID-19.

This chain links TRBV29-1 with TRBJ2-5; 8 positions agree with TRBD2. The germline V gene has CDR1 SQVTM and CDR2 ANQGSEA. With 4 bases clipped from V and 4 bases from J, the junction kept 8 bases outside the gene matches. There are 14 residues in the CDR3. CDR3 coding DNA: TGCAGCGTTGTTGCGGGGGGCATACGAGAGACCCAGTACTTC. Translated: CSVVAGGIRETQYF. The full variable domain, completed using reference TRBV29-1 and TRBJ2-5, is SAVISQKPSRDICQRGTSLTIQCQVDSQVTMMFWYRQQPGQSLTLIATANQGSEATYESGFVIDKFPISRPNLTFSTLTVSNMSPEDSSIYLCSVVAGGIRETQYFGPGTRLLVL.

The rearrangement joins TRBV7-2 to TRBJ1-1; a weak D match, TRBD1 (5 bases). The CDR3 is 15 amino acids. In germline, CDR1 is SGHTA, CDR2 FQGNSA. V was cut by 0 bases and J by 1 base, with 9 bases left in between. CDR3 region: CASSLAGDGNTEAFF. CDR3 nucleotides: TGTGCCAGCAGCTTAGCAGGGGATGGGAACACTGAAGCTTTCTTT.

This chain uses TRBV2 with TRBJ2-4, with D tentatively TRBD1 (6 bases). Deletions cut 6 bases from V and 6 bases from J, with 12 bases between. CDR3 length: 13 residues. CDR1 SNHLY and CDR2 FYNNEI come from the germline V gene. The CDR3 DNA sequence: TGTGCCAGCAGCCCGGACAGCTTAAACATTCAGTACTTC. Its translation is CASSPDSLNIQYF.

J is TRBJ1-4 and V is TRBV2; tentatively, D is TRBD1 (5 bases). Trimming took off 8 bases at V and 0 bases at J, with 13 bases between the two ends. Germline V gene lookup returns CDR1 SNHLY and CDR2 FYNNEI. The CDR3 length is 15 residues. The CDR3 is CASLFGGATNEKLFF. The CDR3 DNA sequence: TGTGCCAGCCTCTTCGGGGGGGCAACTAATGAAAAACTGTTTTTT.

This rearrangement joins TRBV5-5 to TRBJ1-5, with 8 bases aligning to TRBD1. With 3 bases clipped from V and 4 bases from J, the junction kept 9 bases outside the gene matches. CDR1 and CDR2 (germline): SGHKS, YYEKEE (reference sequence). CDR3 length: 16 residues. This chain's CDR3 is CASSWEWTGNNQPQHF. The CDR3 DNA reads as TGTGCCAGCAGCTGGGAATGGACAGGGAATAATCAGCCCCAGCATTTT.

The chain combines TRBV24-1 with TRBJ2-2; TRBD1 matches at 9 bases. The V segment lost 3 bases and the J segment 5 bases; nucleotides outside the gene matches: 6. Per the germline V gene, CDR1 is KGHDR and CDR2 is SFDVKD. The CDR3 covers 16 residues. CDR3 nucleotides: TGTGCCACCAGTGATGTCCGGGACAGGGCAACCGGGGAGCTGTTTTTT. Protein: CATSDVRDRATGELFF.

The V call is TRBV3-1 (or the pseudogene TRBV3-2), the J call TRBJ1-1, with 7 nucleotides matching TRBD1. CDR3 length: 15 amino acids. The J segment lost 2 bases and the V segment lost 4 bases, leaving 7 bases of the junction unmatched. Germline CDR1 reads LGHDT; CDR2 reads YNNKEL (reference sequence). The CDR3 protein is CASSRVQGTNTEAFF. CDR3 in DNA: TGTGCCAGCAGCCGTGTACAGGGGACCAACACTGAAGCTTTCTTT.

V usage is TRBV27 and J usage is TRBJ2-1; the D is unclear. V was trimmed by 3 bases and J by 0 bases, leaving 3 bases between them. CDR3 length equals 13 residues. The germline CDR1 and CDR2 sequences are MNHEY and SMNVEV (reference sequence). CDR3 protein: CASSFFSYNEQFF. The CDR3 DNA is TGTGCCAGCAGTTTCTTCTCCTACAATGAGCAGTTCTTC.

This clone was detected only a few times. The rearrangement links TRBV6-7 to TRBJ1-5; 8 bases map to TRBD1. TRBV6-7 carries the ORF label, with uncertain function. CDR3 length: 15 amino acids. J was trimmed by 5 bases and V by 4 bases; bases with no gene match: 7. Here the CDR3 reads CASSCPGQDDQPQHF. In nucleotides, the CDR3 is TGTGCCAGCAGTTGCCCGGGACAGGATGATCAGCCCCAGCATTTT.

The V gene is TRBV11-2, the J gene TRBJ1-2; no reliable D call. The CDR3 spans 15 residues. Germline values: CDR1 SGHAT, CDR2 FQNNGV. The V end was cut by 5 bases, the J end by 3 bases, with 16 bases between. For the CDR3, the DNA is TGTGCCAGCAGCGGAGGACCTTCGGTGGACTATGGCTACACCTTC. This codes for CASSGGPSVDYGYTF.

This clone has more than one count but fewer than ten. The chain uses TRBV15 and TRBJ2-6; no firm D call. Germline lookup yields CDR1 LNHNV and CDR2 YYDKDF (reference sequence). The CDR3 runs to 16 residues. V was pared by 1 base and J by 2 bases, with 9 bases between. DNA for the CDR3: TGTGCCACCAGCAGAGGGTTAGCCCCTGGGGCCAACGTCCTGACTTTC. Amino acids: CATSRGLAPGANVLTF.

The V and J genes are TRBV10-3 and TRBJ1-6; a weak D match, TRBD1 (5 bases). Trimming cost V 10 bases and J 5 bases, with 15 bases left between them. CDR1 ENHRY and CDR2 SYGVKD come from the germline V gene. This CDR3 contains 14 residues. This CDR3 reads CANGQGLDNSPLHF. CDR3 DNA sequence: TGTGCCAACGGTCAGGGACTCGATAATTCACCCCTCCACTTT.

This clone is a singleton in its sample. CDR3 in DNA: TGCGCCAGCAGTCAGGGACACGTACAGAACTACGAGCAGTACTTC. It translates to CASSQGHVQNYEQYF. The chain links TRBV5-1 to TRBJ2-7, with a possible D match to TRBD1 (6 bases). Germline V lookup: CDR1 SGHRS, CDR2 YFSETQ. The V and J ends lost 5 bases and 3 bases respectively, with 18 bases between them. The CDR3 runs 15 residues. The full variable domain, completed using reference TRBV5-1 and TRBJ2-7, is KAGVTQTPRYLIKTRGQQVTLSCSPISGHRSVSWYQQTPGQGLQFLFEYFSETQRNKGNFPGRFSGRQFSNSRSEMNVSTLELGDSALYLCASSQGHVQNYEQYFGPGTRLTVT.

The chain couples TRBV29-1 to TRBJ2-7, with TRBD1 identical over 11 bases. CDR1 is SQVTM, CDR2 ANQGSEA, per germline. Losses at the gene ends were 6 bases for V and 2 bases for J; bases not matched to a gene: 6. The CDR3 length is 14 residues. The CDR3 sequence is CSVREGQGAYEQYF. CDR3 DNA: TGCAGCGTCCGAGAGGGACAGGGGGCCTACGAGCAGTACTTC.

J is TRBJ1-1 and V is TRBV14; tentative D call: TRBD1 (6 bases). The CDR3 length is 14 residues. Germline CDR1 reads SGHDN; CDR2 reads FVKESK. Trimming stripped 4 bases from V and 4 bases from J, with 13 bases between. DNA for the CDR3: TGTGCCAGCAGCCCACGACAGGCAAGCACTGAAGCTTTCTTT. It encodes CASSPRQASTEAFF.